This TCR beta chain stems from a study of blood T cell repertoires in COVID-19. Study-wide background: PBMCs, B-cell-depleted T cells, or T cells were the source of the cDNA or gDNA that made up the material.

Profiled with immunoSEQ multiplex PCR; TCRdb holds only in-frame clones, not every one. The table includes 150,000 to 200,000 clones, around 83% detected once. Germline-derived CDR1 and CDR2 are MDHEN and SYDVKM. Unmatched junction bases numbered 3, after V lost 9 bases and J lost 4 bases. CDR3 length: 12 amino acids. This receptor was taken from a human donor in a cohort sampled during active COVID-19. The sample taken for sequencing was peripheral blood. This rearrangement joins TRBV28 to TRBJ1-1; TRBD1 matches at 9 bases. The CDR3 DNA sequence: TGTGCCAGTTGGGACAGGGTCACTGAAGCTTTCTTT. It translates to CASWDRVTEAFF.